Listed here is a single TCR beta chain. Germline CDR1 is SGHRS and CDR2 is YFSETQ. This CDR3 has 14 residues. The V gene lost 3 bases and the J gene lost 4 bases, with 11 bases spanning the gap. The entry originates in a study of blood T cell repertoires in COVID-19. Study as a whole: COVID-19 samples from acute and convalescent phases originated in the United States, Italy and Spain. PBMCs, B-cell-depleted T cells, or T cells were the source of the cDNA or gDNA that made up the material.

Authors' methods: Amplification of reference gene primers was used by the study to estimate nucleated cell counts. TCRdb's table, derived via immunoSEQ multiplex PCR, lists solely in-frame clones and lacks some. V and J calls and clone size are those listed in that table; D and trimming were worked out from the DNA. The sample gives about 50,000 clones, more than 75% of which show up once; around 5.8% is in the top ten. The sequenced sample consisted of PBMCs or T cells enriched from blood (not recorded which). The TCR comes from a woman aged 45-59 years with acute COVID-19. The chain employs TRBV5-1 and TRBJ1-5, with a tentative D call TRBD1 (6 bases). The CDR3 loop reads CASSSGTPNQPQHF. The CDR3 nucleotides read TGCGCCAGCAGCTCCGGGACACCGAATCAGCCCCAGCATTTT.